The 7 T cell receptor beta chains presented below share a single source sample, sequenced in a study of shared clonotypes between healthy human individuals. Some clones are missing from TCRdb's copy, which holds only in-frame ones; the method was immunoSEQ multiplex PCR. The sample has about 2 million clones, roughly 96% seen once; the top ten hold 0.13%. The material sequenced was naive CD4+ T cells sorted from blood. The subset here: CD45RA+ positively selected. The source of these receptors is a man younger than 35 in good health.

The chain recombines TRBV5-1 with TRBJ2-4, with D unresolved. The CDR3 contains 17 residues. CDR1 and CDR2 from the germline V gene are SGHRS and YFSETQ. V lost 5 bases to trimming and J lost 0 bases, with 18 bases between them. This CDR3 is CASSLNQNQLAKNIQYF. CDR3 in DNA: TGCGCCAGCAGTTTGAACCAGAACCAACTAGCCAAAAACATTCAGTACTTC.

This chain uses TRBV9 with TRBJ2-4, with D possibly called TRBD1 or TRBD2 (5 bases each). V lost 0 bases and J 15 bases, leaving 13 bases between the germline ends. Germline V gene sequence: CDR1 SGDLS, CDR2 YYNGEE. The CDR3 is made up of 12 amino acids. CDR3 sequence (DNA): TGTGCCAGCAGCGTAGGCGAGGGGCAGAGGTACTTC. It encodes CASSVGEGQRYF. The whole variable domain, remainder taken from reference TRBV9 and TRBJ2-4, is DSGVTQTPKHLITATGQRVTLRCSPRSGDLSVYWYQQSLDQGLQFLIQYYNGEERAKGNILERFSAQQFPDLHSELNLSSLELGDSALYFCASSVGEGQRYFGAGTRLSVL.

The chain is built from TRBV7-9 and TRBJ2-1; D tentatively reads TRBD1 or TRBD2 (6 bases each). V was cut by 5 bases and J by 1 base, with 12 bases left in between. This CDR3 region has 15 residues. Germline V CDR1 and CDR2: SEHNR, FQNEAQ (reference sequence). In DNA form, the CDR3 reads TGTGCCAGCAGCCCGGGGGCGGGTTCCTACAATGAGCAGTTCTTC. The encoded protein is CASSPGAGSYNEQFF.

Details on this clone: A much larger clone is a single base away; this may be a read error. Within the sample, other DNA sequences also encode this same CDR3. The CDR3 protein is CASSTGQGIYEQYF. In nucleotides, the CDR3 is TGCGCCAGCAGCACCGGACAGGGAATCTACGAGCAGTACTTC. The chain employs TRBV5-1 and TRBJ2-7; 8 bases align to TRBD1. Germline V gene sequence: CDR1 SGHRS, CDR2 YFSETQ. V lost 4 bases and J lost 3; bases outside the gene matches: 6. The CDR3 length is 14 residues.

This chain connects TRBV11-3 to TRBJ2-3, with D perhaps matching TRBD1 or TRBD2 (5 bases each). Trimming left V 5 bases short and J 2 bases short, with 11 bases between. The CDR3 covers 14 residues. Germline V gives CDR1 SGHNT, CDR2 YENEEA. The CDR3 region has the DNA TGTGCCAGCAGCCAGGGAGAAATCACAGATACGCAGTATTTT. It translates to CASSQGEITDTQYF.

The chain has TRBV28 and TRBJ1-2; D is unresolved. The CDR3 loop spans 14 amino acids. CDR1 MDHEN and CDR2 SYDVKM come from the germline V gene. The V and J ends lost 6 bases and 4 bases respectively, with 15 bases between them. The CDR3 region has the DNA TGTGCCAGCAGCAAGCCGGCGGGAATCTATGGCTACACCTTC. Translation: CASSKPAGIYGYTF.

This chain joins TRBV5-1 and TRBJ2-7; TRBD1 matches at 9 bases. The germline gives CDR1 SGHRS, CDR2 YFSETQ. The CDR3 runs to 19 residues. V shed 1 base, J shed 0 bases, and the junction held 14 bases outside the gene matches. This CDR3 reads CASSLTYLAGQGFSYEQYF. The DNA for the CDR3 is TGCGCCAGCAGCTTGACTTATCTCGCGGGACAGGGTTTCTCCTACGAGCAGTACTTC.